This T cell receptor (beta chain) was sequenced for a study of blood T cell repertoires in COVID-19. With V trimmed by 5 bases and J by 1 base, 2 bases remained unmatched. CDR1 and CDR2 from the germline V gene are MNHEY and SMNVEV (reference sequence). The CDR3 runs to 14 residues. The table came from immunoSEQ multiplex PCR; TCRdb's copy has only in-frame clones and leaves some out. Of about 160,000 clones in the sample, 65% to 85% are singletons; the top ten hold less than 4.5%. The TCR comes from a woman between 45 and 60 years old in a cohort exposed to, infected with or recovered from COVID-19 (not recorded which). The sequenced material came from PBMCs or T cells enriched from blood (not recorded which). The rearrangement links TRBV27 to TRBJ1-1; 9 positions agree with TRBD1. In nucleotides, the CDR3 is TGTGCCAGCAGTAAACAGGGGGCGAACACTGAAGCTTTCTTT. It codes for CASSKQGANTEAFF.